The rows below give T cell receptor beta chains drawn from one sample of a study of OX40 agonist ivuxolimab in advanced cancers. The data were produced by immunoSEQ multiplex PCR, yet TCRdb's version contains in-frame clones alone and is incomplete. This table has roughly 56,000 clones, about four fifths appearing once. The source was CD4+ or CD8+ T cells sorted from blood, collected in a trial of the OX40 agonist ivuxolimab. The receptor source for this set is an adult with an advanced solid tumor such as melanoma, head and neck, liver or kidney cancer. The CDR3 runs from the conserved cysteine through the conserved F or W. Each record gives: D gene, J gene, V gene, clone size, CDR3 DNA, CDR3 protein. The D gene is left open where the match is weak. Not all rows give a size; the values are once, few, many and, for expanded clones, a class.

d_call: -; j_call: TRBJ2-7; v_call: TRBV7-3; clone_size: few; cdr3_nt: TGTGCCAGCAGCCGCGGAGATTCCTACGAGCAGTACTTC; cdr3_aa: CASSRGDSYEQYF
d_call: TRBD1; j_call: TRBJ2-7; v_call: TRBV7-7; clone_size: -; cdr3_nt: TGTGCTAGCAGCTTAGGGGTACCGGGACAGGGCTCCTACGAGCAGTACTTC; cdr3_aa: CASSLGVPGQGSYEQYF
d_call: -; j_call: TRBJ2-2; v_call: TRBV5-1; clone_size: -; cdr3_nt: TGCGCCAGCAGCCCATTAGCGGACAGGTCCACCGGGGAGCTGTTTTTT; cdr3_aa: CASSPLADRSTGELFF
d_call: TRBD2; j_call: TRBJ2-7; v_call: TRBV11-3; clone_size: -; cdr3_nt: TGTGCCAGCAGCTTAAGCGGGAGCCTCTCCTACGAGCAGTACTTC; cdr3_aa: CASSLSGSLSYEQYF
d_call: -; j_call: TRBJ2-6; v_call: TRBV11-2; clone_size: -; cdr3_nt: TGTGCCAGCAGCCTTGTTGACACCTCCGTCCTGACTTTC; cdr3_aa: CASSLVDTSVLTF
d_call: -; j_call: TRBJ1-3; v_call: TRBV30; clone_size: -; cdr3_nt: TGTGCCTGGAGTGTATTTGGAAACACCATATATTTT; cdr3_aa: CAWSVFGNTIYF
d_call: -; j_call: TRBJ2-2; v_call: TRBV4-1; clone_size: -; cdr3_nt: TGCGCCAGCAGCCAAGATCGAGCGAGCCTAAAACGCAGGGCCGGGGAGCTGTTTTTT; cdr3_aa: CASSQDRASLKRRAGELFF
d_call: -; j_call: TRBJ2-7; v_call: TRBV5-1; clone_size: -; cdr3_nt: TGCGCCAGCAGCTTGGACCCAGGGACCGAGCAGTACTTC; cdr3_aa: CASSLDPGTEQYF
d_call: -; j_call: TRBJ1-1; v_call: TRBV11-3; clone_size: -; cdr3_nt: TGTGCCAGCAGCTCTATCGAGGGGACTGAAGCTTTCTTT; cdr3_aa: CASSSIEGTEAFF
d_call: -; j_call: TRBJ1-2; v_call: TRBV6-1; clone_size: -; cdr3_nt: TGTGCCAGCAGCAGTACAGGGTATAACTATGGCTACACCTTC; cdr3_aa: CASSSTGYNYGYTF
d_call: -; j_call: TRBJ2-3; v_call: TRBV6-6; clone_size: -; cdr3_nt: TGTGCCAGCAGTTACAACGCCGACCCTAACCCAGATACGCAGTATTTT; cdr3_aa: CASSYNADPNPDTQYF
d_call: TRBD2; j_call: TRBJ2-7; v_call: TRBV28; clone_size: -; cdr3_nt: TGTGCCAGCCGAAAAAATGCGGGAGGAGCTGACGAGCAGTACTTC; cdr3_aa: CASRKNAGGADEQYF
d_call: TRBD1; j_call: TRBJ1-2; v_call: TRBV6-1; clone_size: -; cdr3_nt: TGTGCCAGCAGGCCCTGGACAGGACCCAACTATGGCTACACCTTC; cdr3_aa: CASRPWTGPNYGYTF
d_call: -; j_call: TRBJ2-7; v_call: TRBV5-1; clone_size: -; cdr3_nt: TGCGCCAGCAGCTCAGGTTCGAGCTCCTACGAGCAGTACTTC; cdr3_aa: CASSSGSSSYEQYF
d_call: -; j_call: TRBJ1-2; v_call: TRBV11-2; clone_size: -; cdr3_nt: TGTGCCAGCAGCTTAGCCCCACCCGTGGGAGGCACAGACTATGGCTACACCTTC; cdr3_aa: CASSLAPPVGGTDYGYTF
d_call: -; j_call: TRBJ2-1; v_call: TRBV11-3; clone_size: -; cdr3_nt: TGTGCCAGCACGGTAGGGGTGGGGTACAATGAGCAGTTCTTC; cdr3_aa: CASTVGVGYNEQFF
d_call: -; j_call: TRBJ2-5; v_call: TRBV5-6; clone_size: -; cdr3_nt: TGTGCCAGCAGCTTGAGGGAGACCCAGTACTTC; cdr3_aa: CASSLRETQYF
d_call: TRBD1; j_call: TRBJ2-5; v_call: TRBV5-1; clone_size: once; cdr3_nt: TGCGCCAGCAGCTGGAGGACAGGTGCCGAGAGGGAGACCCAGTACTTC; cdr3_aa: CASSWRTGAERETQYF
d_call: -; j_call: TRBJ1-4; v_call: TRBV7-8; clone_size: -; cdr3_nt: TGTGCCAGCAGCATGAGGTTGGCTAATGAAAAACTGTTTTTT; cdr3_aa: CASSMRLANEKLFF
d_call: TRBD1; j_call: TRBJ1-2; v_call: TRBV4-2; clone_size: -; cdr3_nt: TGTGCCAGCAGCCAACAGGTGGGACAGCCGAACTATGGCTACACCTTC; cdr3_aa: CASSQQVGQPNYGYTF
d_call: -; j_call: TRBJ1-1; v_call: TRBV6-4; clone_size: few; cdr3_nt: TGTGCCAGCAGTGAACAGACGAACACTGAAGCTTTCTTT; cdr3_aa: CASSEQTNTEAFF
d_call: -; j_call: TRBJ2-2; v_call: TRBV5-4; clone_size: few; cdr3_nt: TGTGCGACGGCTGGGGGCGCGGTCGGGGAGCTGTTTTTT; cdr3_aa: CATAGGAVGELFF